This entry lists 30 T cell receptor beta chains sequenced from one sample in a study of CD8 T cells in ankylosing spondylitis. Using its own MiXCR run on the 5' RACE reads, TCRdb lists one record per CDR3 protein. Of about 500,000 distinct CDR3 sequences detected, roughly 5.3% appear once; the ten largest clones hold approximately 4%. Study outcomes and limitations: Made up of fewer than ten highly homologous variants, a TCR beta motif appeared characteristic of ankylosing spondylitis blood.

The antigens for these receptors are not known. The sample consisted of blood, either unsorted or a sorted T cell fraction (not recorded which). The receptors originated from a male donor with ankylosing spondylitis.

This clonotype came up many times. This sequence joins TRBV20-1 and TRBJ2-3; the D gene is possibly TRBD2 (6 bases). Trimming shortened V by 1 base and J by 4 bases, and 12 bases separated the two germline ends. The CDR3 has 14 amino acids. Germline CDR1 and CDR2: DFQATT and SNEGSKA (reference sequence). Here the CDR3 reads CSARARSGADTQYF. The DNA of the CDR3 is TGCAGTGCTAGAGCCCGATCGGGAGCAGATACGCAGTATTTT.

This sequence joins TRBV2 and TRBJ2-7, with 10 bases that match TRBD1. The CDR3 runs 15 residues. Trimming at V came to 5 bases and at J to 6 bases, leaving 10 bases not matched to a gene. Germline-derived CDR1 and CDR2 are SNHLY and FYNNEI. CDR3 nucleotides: TGTGCCAGCAGTAGAGACCGGGACAGGGGCGGCGAGCAGTACTTC. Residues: CASSRDRDRGGEQYF.

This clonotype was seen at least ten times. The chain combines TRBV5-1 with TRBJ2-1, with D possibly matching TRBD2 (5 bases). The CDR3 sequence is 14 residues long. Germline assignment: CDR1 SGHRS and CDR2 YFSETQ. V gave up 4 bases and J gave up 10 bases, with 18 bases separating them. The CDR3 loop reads CASSPAPGKEEQFF. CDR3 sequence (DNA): TGCGCCAGCAGCCCGGCCCCGGGGAAGGAGGAGCAGTTCTTC.

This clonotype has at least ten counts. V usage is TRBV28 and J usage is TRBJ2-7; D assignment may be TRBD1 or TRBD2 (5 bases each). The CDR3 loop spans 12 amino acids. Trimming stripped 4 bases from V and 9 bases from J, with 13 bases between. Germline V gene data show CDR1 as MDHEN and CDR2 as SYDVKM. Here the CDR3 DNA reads TGTGCCAGCAGTTACGGGGCCGAGGGGCAGTACTTC. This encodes CASSYGAEGQYF.

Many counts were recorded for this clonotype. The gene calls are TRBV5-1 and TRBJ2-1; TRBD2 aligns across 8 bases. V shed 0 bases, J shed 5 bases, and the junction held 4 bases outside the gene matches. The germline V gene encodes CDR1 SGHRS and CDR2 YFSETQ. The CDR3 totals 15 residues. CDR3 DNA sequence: TGCGCCAGCAGCTTGGGTAGCGGGGCGGACAATGAGCAGTTCTTC. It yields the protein CASSLGSGADNEQFF.

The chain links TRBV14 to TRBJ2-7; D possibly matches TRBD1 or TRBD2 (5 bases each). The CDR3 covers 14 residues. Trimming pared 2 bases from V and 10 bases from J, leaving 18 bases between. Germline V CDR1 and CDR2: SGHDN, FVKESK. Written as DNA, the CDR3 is TGTGCCAGCAGCCAACCCCGGGACCCCAAAAGCCAGTACTTC. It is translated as CASSQPRDPKSQYF.

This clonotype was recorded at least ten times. CDR3 in DNA: TGTGCCAGCAGTTCACCCGGACAGAGCTACGAGCAGTACTTC. Its protein product is CASSSPGQSYEQYF. The rearrangement uses TRBV27 and TRBJ2-7; tentatively, D is TRBD1 (6 bases). The CDR3 runs 14 residues. Germline values: CDR1 MNHEY, CDR2 SMNVEV (reference sequence). V lost 4 bases to trimming and J lost 3 bases, with 13 bases between them.

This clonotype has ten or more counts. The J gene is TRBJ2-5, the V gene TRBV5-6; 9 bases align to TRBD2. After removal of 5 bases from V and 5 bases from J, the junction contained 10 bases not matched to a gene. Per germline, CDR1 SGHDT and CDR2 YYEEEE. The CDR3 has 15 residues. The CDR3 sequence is CASRIFGLASETQYF. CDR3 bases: TGTGCCAGCAGGATTTTTGGACTAGCGTCTGAGACCCAGTACTTC. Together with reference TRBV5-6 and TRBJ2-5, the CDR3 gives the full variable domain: DAGVTQSPTHLIKTRGQQVTLRCSPKSGHDTVSWYQQALGQGPQFIFQYYEEEERQRGNFPDRFSGHQFPNYSSELNVNALLLGDSALYLCASRIFGLASETQYFGPGTRLLVL.

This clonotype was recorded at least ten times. CDR3 coding DNA: TGTGCCAGCAGCCTCAGTTACATGAACACTGAAGCTTTCTTT. Its translation: CASSLSYMNTEAFF. The V and J genes are TRBV3-1 and TRBJ1-1; no definite D call. Trimming removed 4 bases from V and 0 bases from J, with 9 bases in between. The germline CDR1 and CDR2 sequences are LGHDT and YNNKEL (reference sequence). CDR3 length: 14 amino acids. Using reference TRBV3-1 and TRBJ1-1 for the parts outside the CDR3, the full variable domain is DTAVSQTPKYLVTQMGNDKSIKCEQNLGHDTMYWYKQDSKKFLKIMFSYNNKELIINETVPNRFSPKSPDKAHLNLHINSLELGDSAVYFCASSLSYMNTEAFFGQGTRLTVV.

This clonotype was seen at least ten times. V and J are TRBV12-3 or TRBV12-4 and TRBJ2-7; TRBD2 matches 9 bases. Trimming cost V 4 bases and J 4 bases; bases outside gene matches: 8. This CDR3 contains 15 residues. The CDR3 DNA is TGTGCCAGCAGTTCAATGCGGGAGGGTATATACGAGCAGTACTTC. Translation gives CASSSMREGIYEQYF.

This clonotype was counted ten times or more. DNA of the CDR3: TGCAGCGTTGAAATTGCCTTTGGGGACTATACCTACAATGAGCAGTTCTTC. It yields the protein CSVEIAFGDYTYNEQFF. This chain uses TRBV29-1 with TRBJ2-1, with TRBD2 matching over 7 bases. V shed 2 bases, J shed 2 bases, and the junction held 12 bases outside the gene matches. CDR1 and CDR2 from the germline V gene are SQVTM and ANQGSEA. The CDR3 is 17 amino acids.

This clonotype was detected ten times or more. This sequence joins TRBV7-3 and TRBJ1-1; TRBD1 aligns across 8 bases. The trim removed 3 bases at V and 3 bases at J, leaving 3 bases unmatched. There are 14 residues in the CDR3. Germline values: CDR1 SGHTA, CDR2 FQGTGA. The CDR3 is CASSFGQGDTEAFF. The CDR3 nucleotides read TGTGCCAGCAGCTTCGGACAGGGTGACACTGAAGCTTTCTTT.

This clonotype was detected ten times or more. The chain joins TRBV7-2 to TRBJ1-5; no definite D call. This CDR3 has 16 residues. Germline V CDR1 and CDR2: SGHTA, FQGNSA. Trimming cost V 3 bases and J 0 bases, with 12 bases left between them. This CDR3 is CASSLDGSYSNQPQHF. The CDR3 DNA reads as TGTGCCAGCAGCTTGGACGGGAGTTATAGCAATCAGCCCCAGCATTTT.

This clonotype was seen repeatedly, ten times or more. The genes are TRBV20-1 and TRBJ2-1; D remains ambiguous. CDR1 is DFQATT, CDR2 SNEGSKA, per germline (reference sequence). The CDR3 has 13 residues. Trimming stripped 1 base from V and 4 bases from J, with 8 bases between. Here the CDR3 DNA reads TGCAGTGCTAGAGTGCCGTATTACAATGAGCAGTTCTTC. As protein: CSARVPYYNEQFF.

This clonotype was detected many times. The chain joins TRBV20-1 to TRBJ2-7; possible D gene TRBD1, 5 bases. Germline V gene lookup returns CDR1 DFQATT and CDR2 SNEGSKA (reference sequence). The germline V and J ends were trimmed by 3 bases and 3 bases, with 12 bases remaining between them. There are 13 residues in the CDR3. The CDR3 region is CSASSRVYYEQYF. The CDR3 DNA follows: TGCAGTGCTAGTTCCAGGGTTTACTACGAGCAGTACTTC.

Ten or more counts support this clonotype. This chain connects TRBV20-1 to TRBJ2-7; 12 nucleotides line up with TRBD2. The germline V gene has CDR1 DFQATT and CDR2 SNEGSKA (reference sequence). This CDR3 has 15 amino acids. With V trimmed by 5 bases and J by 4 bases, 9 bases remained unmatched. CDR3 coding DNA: TGCAGTGCTGGACGACTAGCGGGAGAAGCTTACGAGCAGTACTTC. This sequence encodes CSAGRLAGEAYEQYF.

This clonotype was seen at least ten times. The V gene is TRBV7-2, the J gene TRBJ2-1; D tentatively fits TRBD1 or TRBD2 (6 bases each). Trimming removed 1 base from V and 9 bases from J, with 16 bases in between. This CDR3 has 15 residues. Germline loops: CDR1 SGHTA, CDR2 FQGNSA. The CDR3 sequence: CASSLVLGGGGEQFF. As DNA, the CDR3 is TGTGCCAGCAGCTTAGTGTTAGGGGGAGGTGGTGAGCAGTTCTTC.

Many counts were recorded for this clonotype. The CDR3 coding sequence is TGCATACGACCTTTTTGGCGGGAGCTGTTTTTT. Amino acid sequence: CIRPFWRELFF. The V and J genes are TRBV29-1 and TRBJ2-2, with D unclear. Germline-derived CDR1 and CDR2 are SQVTM and ANQGSEA. The CDR3 spans 11 residues.

CDR3 sequence reads: CASSLSGVQGYTF. The CDR3, as DNA: TGTGCCAGCAGTTTAAGTGGTGTACAAGGCTACACCTTC. The rearrangement links TRBV27 to TRBJ1-2, with D hard to call. Between the trimmed V and J ends, which lost 2 bases and 8 bases, there was a span of 12 bases. The germline V gene has CDR1 MNHEY and CDR2 SMNVEV (reference sequence). This CDR3 has 13 residues.

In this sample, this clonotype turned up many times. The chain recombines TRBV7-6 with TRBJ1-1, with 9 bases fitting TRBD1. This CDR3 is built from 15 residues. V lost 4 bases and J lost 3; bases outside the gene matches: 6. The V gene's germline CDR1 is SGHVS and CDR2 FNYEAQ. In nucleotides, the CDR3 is TGTGCCAGCAGCTCAGAGACAGGGGGGTACACTGAAGCTTTCTTT. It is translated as CASSSETGGYTEAFF.

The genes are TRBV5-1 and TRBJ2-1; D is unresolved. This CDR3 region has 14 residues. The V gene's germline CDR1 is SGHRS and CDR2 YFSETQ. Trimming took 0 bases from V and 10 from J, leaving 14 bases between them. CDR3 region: CASSLAAGQAEQFF. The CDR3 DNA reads TGCGCCAGCAGCTTGGCCGCTGGCCAAGCGGAGCAGTTCTTC.

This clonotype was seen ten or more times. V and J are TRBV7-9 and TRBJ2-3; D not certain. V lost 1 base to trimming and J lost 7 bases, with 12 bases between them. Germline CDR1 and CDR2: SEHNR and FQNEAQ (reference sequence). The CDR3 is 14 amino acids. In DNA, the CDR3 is TGTGCCAGCAGCTTAGTGTTGGGCCCCAATACGCAGTATTTT. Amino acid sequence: CASSLVLGPNTQYF.

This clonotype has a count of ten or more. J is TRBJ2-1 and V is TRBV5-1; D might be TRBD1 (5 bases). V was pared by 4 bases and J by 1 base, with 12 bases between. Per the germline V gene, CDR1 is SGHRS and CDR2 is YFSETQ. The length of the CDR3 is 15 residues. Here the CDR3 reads CASSPDTPSYNEQFF. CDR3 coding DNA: TGCGCCAGCAGCCCGGACACACCGTCCTACAATGAGCAGTTCTTC.

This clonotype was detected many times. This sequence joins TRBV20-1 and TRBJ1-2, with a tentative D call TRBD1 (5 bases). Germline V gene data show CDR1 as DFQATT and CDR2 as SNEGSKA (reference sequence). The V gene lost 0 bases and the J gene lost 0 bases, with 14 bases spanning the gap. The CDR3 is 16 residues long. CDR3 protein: CSARDNRSKANYGYTF. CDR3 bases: TGCAGTGCTAGAGATAACAGGTCCAAAGCTAACTATGGCTACACCTTC.

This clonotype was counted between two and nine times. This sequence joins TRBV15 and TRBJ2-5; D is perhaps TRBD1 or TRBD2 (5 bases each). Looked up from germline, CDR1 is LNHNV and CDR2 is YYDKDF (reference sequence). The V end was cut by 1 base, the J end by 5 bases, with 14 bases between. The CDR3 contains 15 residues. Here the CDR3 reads CATSRVPGSPETQYF. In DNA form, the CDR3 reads TGTGCCACCAGCAGAGTCCCAGGGAGTCCGGAGACCCAGTACTTC.

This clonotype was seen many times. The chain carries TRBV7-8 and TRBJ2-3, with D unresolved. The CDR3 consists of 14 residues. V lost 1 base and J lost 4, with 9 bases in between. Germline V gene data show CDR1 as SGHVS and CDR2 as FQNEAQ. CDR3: CASSLGWVPDTQYF. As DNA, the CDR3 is TGTGCCAGCAGCTTAGGATGGGTTCCAGATACGCAGTATTTT.

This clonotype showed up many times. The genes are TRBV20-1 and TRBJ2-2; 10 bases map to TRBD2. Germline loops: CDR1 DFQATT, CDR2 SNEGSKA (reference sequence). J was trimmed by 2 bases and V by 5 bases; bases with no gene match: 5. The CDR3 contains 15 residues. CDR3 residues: CSAHSGRSNTGELFF. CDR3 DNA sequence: TGCAGTGCTCATAGCGGGAGGAGTAACACCGGGGAGCTGTTTTTT.

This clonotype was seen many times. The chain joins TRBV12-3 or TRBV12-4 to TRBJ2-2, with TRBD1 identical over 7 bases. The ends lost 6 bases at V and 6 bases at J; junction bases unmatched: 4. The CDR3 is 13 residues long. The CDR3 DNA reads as TGTGCCAGCAGCCTCCAGGGGGCCGGGGAGCTGTTTTTT. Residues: CASSLQGAGELFF.

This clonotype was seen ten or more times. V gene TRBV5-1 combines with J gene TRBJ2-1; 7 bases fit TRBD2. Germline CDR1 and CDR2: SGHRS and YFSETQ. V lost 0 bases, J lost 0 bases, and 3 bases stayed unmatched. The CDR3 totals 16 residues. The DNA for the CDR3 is TGCGCCAGCAGCTTGGGGGGGAGGGACTCCTACAATGAGCAGTTCTTC. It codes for CASSLGGRDSYNEQFF.

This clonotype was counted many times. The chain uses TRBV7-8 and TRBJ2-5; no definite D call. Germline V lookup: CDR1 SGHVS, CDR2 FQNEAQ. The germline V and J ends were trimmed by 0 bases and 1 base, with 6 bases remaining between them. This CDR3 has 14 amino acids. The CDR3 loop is CASSLAVVQETQYF. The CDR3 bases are TGTGCCAGCAGCTTAGCTGTGGTCCAAGAGACCCAGTACTTC.